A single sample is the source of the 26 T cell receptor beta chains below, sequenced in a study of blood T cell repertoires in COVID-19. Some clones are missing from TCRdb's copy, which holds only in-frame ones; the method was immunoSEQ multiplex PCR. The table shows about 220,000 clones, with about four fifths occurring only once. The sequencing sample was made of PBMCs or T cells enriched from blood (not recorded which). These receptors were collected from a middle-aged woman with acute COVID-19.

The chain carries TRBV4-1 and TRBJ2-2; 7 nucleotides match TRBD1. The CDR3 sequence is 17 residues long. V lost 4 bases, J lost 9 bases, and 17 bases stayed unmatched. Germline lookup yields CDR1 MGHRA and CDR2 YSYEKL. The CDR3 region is CASSPSARGPRHRELFF. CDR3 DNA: TGCGCCAGCAGCCCATCTGCAAGGGGGCCCCGCCACCGGGAGCTGTTTTTT.

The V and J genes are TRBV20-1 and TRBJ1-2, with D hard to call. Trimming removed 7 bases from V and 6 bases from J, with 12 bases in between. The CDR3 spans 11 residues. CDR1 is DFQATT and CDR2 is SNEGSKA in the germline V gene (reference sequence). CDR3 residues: CSVKAADGYTF. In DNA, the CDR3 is TGCAGTGTTAAGGCGGCAGATGGCTACACCTTC.

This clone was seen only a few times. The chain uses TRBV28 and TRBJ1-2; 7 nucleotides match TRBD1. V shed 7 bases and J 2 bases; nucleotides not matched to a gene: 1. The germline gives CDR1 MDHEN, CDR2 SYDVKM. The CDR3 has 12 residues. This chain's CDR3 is CASKGQNYGYTF. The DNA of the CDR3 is TGTGCCAGCAAGGGACAGAACTATGGCTACACCTTC.

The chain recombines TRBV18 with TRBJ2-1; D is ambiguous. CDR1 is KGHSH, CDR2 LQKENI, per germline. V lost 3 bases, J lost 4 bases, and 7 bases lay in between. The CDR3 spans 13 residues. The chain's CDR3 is CASSPPSYNEQFF. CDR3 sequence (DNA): TGTGCCAGCTCACCCCCGAGTTACAATGAGCAGTTCTTC.

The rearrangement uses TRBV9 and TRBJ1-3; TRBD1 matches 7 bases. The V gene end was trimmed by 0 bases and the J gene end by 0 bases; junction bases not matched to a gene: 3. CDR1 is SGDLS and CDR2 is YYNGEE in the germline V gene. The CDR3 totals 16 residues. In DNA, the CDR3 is TGTGCCAGCAGCGTAGCGTCAGGGGGCTCTGGAAACACCATATATTTT. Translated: CASSVASGGSGNTIYF.

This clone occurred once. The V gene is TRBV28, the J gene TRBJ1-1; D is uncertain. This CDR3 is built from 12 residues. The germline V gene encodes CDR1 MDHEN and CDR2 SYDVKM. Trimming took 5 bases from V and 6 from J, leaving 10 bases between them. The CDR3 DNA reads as TGTGCCAGCAGTGCAAGAGTATCTGAAGCTTTCTTT. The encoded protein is CASSARVSEAFF.

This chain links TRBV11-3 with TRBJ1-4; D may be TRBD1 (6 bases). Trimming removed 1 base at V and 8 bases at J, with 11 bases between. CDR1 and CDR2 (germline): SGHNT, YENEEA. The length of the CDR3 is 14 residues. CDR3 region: CASSLGRTEEKLFF. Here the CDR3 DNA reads TGTGCCAGCAGCTTAGGTAGGACAGAGGAAAAACTGTTTTTT.

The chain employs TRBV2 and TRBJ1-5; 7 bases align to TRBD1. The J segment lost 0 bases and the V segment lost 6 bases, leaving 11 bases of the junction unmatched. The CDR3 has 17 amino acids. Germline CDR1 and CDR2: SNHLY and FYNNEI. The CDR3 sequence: CASRTGPNHFSNQPQHF. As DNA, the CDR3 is TGTGCCAGCAGGACAGGGCCCAACCATTTTAGCAATCAGCCCCAGCATTTT.

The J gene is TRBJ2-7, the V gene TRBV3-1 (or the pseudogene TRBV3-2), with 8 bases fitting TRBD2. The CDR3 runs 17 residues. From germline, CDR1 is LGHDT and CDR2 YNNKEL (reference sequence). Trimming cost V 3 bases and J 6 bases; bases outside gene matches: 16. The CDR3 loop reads CASSHPRPPSGLVEQYF. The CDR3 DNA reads TGTGCCAGCAGCCACCCCAGACCGCCTAGCGGGCTGGTCGAGCAGTACTTC.

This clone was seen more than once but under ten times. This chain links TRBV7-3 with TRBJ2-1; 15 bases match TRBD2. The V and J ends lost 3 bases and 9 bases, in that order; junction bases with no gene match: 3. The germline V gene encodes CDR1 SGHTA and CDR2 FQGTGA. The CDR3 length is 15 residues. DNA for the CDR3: TGTGCCAGCAGCTTGGGACTAGCGGGGGGTAGTGAGCAGTTCTTC. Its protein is CASSLGLAGGSEQFF.

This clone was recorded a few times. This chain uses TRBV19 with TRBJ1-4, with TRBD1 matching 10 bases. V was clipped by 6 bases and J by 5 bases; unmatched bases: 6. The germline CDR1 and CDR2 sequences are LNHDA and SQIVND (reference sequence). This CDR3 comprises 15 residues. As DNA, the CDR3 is TGTGCCAGTAGCTCACCGGGACAGGGGAATGAAAAACTGTTTTTT. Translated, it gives CASSSPGQGNEKLFF.

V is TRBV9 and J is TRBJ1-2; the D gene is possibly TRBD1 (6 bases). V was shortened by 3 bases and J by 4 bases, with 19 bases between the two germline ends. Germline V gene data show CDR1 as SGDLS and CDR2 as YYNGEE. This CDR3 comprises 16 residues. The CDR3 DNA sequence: TGTGCCAGCAGCGGGGGGAACAGGGTTGTGGGCTATGGCTACACCTTC. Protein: CASSGGNRVVGYGYTF.

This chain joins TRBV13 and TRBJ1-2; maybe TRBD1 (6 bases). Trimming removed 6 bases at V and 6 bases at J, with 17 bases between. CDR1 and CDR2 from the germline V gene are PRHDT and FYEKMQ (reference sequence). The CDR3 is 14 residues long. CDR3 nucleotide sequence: TGTGCCAGCAGGACTGCAGGGGAAGGTGATGGCTACACCTTC. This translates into CASRTAGEGDGYTF.

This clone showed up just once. In DNA, the CDR3 is TGTGCCAGCAGCTTACGCGGGAGCGCCGTAGAGCAGTACTTC. The encoded protein is CASSLRGSAVEQYF. The gene calls are TRBV7-8 and TRBJ2-7; 7 bases match TRBD2. Germline trimming cut 2 bases from V and 7 bases from J; bases unmatched to any gene: 8. The germline CDR1 and CDR2 sequences are SGHVS and FQNEAQ. This CDR3 contains 14 residues. The full variable domain, in which reference TRBV7-8 and TRBJ2-7 provide the parts outside the CDR3, is GAGVSQSPRYKVAKRGQDVALRCDPISGHVSLFWYQQALGQGPEFLTYFQNEAQLDKSGLPSDRFFAERPEGSVSTLKIQRTQQEDSAVYLCASSLRGSAVEQYFGPGTRLTVT.

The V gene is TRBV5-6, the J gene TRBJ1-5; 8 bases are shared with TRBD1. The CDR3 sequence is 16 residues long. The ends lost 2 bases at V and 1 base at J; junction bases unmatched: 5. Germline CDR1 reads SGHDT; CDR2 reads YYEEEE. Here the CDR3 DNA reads TGTGCCAGCAGCTTATTGACAGGGGTAAGCAATCAGCCCCAGCATTTT. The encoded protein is CASSLLTGVSNQPQHF.

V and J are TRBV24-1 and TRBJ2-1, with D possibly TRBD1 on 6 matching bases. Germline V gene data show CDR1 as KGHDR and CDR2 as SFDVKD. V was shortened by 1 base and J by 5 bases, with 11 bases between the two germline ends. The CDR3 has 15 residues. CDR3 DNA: TGTGCCACCAGTGATTTTGGAGGACAGAACAATGAGCAGTTCTTC. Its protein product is CATSDFGGQNNEQFF.

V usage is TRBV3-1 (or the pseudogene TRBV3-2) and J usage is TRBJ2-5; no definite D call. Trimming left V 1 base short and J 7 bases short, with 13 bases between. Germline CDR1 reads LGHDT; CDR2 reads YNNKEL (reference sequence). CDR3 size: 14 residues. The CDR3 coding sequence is TGTGCCAGCAGCCAAGTTGGGCCGAGTGGGACCCAGTACTTC. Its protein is CASSQVGPSGTQYF.

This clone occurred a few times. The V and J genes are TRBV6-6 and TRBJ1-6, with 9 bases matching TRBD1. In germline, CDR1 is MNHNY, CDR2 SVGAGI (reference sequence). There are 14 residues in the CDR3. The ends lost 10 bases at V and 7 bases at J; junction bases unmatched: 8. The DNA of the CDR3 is TGTGCCACCACCCGGGACAGGGTAAATTCACCCCTCCACTTT. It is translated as CATTRDRVNSPLHF.

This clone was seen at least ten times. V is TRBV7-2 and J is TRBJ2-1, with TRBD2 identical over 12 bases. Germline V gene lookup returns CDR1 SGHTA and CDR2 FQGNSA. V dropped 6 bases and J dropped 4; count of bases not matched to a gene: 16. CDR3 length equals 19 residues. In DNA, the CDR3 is TGTGCCAGCAGTCCTTCCGCCCGACTAGCGGGGGCCCAGTACAATGAGCAGTTCTTC. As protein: CASSPSARLAGAQYNEQFF.

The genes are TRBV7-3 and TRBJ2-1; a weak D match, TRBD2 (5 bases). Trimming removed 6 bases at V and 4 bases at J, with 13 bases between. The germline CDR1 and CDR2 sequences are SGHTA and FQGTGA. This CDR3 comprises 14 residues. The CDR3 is CASSEGGGYNEQFF. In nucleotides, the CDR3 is TGTGCCAGCAGTGAGGGCGGAGGTTACAATGAGCAGTTCTTC.

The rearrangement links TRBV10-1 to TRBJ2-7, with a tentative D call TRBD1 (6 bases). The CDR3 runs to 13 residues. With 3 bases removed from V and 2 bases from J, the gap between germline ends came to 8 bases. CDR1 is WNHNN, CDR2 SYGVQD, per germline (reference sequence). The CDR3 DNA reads TGCGCCAGCAGTGACGGGACACCCTACGAGCAGTACTTC. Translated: CASSDGTPYEQYF.

The CDR3 protein is CASSSLAGGVEDTQYF. The CDR3 region has the DNA TGCGCCAGCAGCTCCCTCGCGGGAGGGGTGGAAGATACGCAGTATTTT. V usage is TRBV5-1 and J usage is TRBJ2-3, with 9 positions matching TRBD2. V was clipped by 3 bases and J by 5 bases; unmatched bases: 10. This CDR3 has 16 amino acids. From germline, CDR1 is SGHRS and CDR2 YFSETQ.

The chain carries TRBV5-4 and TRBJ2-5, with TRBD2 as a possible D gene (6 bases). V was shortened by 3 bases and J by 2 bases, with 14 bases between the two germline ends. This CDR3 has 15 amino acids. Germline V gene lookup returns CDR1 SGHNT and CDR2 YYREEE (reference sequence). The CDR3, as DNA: TGTGCCAGCAGCTCGAGGGGCGGGGAGCAAGAGACCCAGTACTTC. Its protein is CASSSRGGEQETQYF.

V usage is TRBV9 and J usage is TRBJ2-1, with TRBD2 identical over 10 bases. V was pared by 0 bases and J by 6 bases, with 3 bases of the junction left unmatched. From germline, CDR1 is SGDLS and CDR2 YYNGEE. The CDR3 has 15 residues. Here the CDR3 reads CASSVVSGGINEQFF. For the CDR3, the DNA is TGTGCCAGCAGCGTAGTTAGCGGGGGGATCAATGAGCAGTTCTTC.

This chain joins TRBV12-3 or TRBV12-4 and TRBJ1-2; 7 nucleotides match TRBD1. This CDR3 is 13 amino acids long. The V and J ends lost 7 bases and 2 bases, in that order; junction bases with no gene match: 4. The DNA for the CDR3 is TGTGCCAGCAACAAGGGACAGAACTATGGCTACACCTTC. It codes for CASNKGQNYGYTF.

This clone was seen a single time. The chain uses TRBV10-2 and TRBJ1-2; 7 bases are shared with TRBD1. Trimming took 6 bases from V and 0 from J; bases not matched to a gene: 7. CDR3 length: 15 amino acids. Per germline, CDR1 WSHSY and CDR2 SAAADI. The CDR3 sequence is CASSQGQTPNYGYTF. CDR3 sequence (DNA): TGCGCCAGCAGCCAGGGACAGACACCTAACTATGGCTACACCTTC.